This T cell receptor beta chain was profiled in a study of CD8 T cells in Susac syndrome. Reverse transcription used about 0.5 to 1 ug RNA and random hexamers. TCRdb re-called the immunoSEQ multiplex PCR reads with MiXCR, one entry per CDR3 protein. The sample includes more than 90,000 distinct CDR3 sequences, about 92% of them seen just once. FACS was used to enrich TEMRA cells, whereas the CD8+ and CD4+ T cells were obtained by negative isolation. There are 12 residues in the CDR3. The germline gives CDR1 SQVTM, CDR2 ANQGSEA. The germline V and J ends were trimmed by 4 bases and 2 bases, with 8 bases remaining between them.

Sequencing was performed on CD4+ T cells from PBMCs. The TCR sequence derives from a human donor with multiple sclerosis. The V gene is TRBV29-1, the J gene TRBJ1-2; the D is unclear. The CDR3 sequence is CSVAELNYGYTF. DNA for the CDR3: TGCAGCGTTGCCGAATTAAACTATGGCTACACCTTC.